This T cell receptor beta chain appears in the sequencing data of a study of patients and donors after allogeneic stem cell transplantation. Germline V gives CDR1 SQVTM, CDR2 ANQGSEA. V was clipped by 3 bases and J by 3 bases, with 11 bases between them. The CDR3 is 14 residues long. Each CDR3 protein is one row after TCRdb ran MiXCR on the RT-PCR reads. The sample includes fewer than 200,000 distinct CDR3 sequences, approximately 28% of them seen just once. This clonotype appeared many times. The rearrangement links TRBV29-1 to TRBJ1-4, with TRBD1 as a possible D gene (6 bases). This sequence originates from a human donor who was either an allogeneic HSCT recipient or a stem cell or donor lymphocyte infusion donor (not recorded which). It is not recorded whose cells these are; they may come from a transplant donor. The sequencing sample was made of blood, either unsorted or a sorted T cell fraction (not recorded which). CDR3 amino acids: CSVDRRGANEKLFF. Written as DNA, the CDR3 is TGCAGCGTTGACAGGAGGGGGGCTAATGAAAAACTGTTTTTT.